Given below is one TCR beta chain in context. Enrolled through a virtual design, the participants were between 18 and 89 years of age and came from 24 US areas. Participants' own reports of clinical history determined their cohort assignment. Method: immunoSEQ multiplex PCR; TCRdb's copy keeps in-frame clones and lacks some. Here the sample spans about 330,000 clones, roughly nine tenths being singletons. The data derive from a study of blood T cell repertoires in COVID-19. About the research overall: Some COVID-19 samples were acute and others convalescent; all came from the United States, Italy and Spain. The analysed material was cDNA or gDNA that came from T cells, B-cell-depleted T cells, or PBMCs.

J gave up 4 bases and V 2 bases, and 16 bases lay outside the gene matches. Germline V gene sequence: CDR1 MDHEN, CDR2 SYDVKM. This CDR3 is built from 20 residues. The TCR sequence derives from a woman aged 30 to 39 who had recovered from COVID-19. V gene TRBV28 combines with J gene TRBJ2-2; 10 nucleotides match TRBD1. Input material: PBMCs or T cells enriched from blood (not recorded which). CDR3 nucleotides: TGTGCCAGCAGTTTAGAGGTCTGGTTCTCCGGACAGGGGGTCACCGGGGAGCTGTTTTTT. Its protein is CASSLEVWFSGQGVTGELFF. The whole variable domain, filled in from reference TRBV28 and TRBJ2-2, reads DVKVTQSSRYLVKRTGEKVFLECVQDMDHENMFWYRQDPGLGLRLIYFSYDVKMKEKGDIPEGYSVSREKKERFSLILESASTNQTSMYLCASSLEVWFSGQGVTGELFFGEGSRLTVL.